Below are 32 T cell receptor beta chains sequenced from a single sample in a study of OX40 agonist ivuxolimab in advanced cancers. Generated by immunoSEQ multiplex PCR, the TCRdb table keeps only in-frame clones and is missing some. The sample has approximately 130,000 clones; over 75% are singletons. The input for sequencing was CD4+ or CD8+ T cells sorted from blood, taken in a trial of the OX40 agonist ivuxolimab. The receptor set was obtained from an adult with an advanced solid tumor such as melanoma, head and neck, liver or kidney cancer.

The CDR3 is CASSEFGWGSSGNTIYF. The CDR3 bases are TGTGCCAGCAGTGAATTTGGCTGGGGAAGCTCTGGAAACACCATATATTTT. The chain has TRBV2 and TRBJ1-3; D gene ambiguous. Per germline, CDR1 SNHLY and CDR2 FYNNEI. The CDR3 length is 17 residues. Trimming shortened V by 2 bases and J by 0 bases, and 14 bases separated the two germline ends.

The chain recombines TRBV7-2 with TRBJ1-1, with TRBD1 identical over 8 bases. CDR3 length: 14 residues. Trimming cost V 6 bases and J 5 bases; bases outside gene matches: 8. Germline loops: CDR1 SGHTA, CDR2 FQGNSA. Written as DNA, the CDR3 is TGTGCCAGCAGGACTCAAACAGGGGGGACTGAAGCTTTCTTT. It yields the protein CASRTQTGGTEAFF.

The chain joins TRBV25-1 to TRBJ2-7; TRBD2 aligns across 9 bases. Losses at the gene ends were 7 bases for V and 7 bases for J; bases not matched to a gene: 8. Germline CDR1 MGHDK, CDR2 SYGVNS. The CDR3 has 13 amino acids. DNA for the CDR3: TGTGCCAGCAAACGCGGACTAGCGCTTGAGCAGTACTTC. Protein: CASKRGLALEQYF.

This chain uses TRBV27 with TRBJ2-3; D is possibly TRBD1 (6 bases). This CDR3 spans 19 amino acids. Trimming left V 5 bases short and J 0 bases short, with 24 bases between. Germline values: CDR1 MNHEY, CDR2 SMNVEV (reference sequence). This chain's CDR3 is CASSPYTPGTTTSTDTQYF. For the CDR3, the DNA is TGTGCCAGCAGTCCATATACCCCAGGGACAACGACTAGCACAGATACGCAGTATTTT.

The gene calls are TRBV19 and TRBJ2-1; 10 bases align to TRBD2. V trimming: 3 bases; J trimming: 4 bases; junction bases outside the gene matches: 12. This CDR3 is 18 amino acids long. Germline values: CDR1 LNHDA, CDR2 SQIVND (reference sequence). CDR3 region: CASSIVSASGRGYNEQFF. Written as DNA, the CDR3 is TGTGCCAGTAGTATTGTGTCGGCTAGCGGGAGAGGGTACAATGAGCAGTTCTTC.

The chain carries TRBV7-2 and TRBJ2-7, with D perhaps TRBD1 or TRBD2 (5 bases each). The CDR3 has 14 residues. Germline-derived CDR1 and CDR2 are SGHTA and FQGNSA. Trimming shortened V by 2 bases and J by 2 bases, and 10 bases separated the two germline ends. In DNA, the CDR3 is TGTGCCAGCAGCTTATCGGGACCCCCCTACGAGCAGTACTTC. Residues: CASSLSGPPYEQYF.

This chain joins TRBV25-1 and TRBJ2-7; D is uncertain. V lost 0 bases and J 9 bases, leaving 6 bases between the germline ends. The CDR3 has 11 residues. Germline V CDR1 and CDR2: MGHDK, SYGVNS. The CDR3 protein is CASSEYIGQYF. The CDR3 bases are TGTGCCAGCAGTGAATATATAGGGCAGTACTTC.

The CDR3 loop reads CASSFGLADTDTQYF. For the CDR3, the DNA is TGTGCCAGCAGCTTTGGGCTAGCGGATACAGATACGCAGTATTTT. This chain links TRBV5-4 with TRBJ2-3; 7 nucleotides match TRBD2. Germline trimming cut 2 bases from V and 3 bases from J; bases unmatched to any gene: 6. The CDR3 totals 15 residues. CDR1 is SGHNT, CDR2 YYREEE, per germline (reference sequence).

V usage is TRBV28 and J usage is TRBJ2-2, with 10 nucleotides matching TRBD2. The CDR3 has 16 residues. Germline values: CDR1 MDHEN, CDR2 SYDVKM. Trimming at V came to 10 bases and at J to 0 bases, leaving 8 bases not matched to a gene. CDR3 nucleotides: TGTGCCATACACAAGCGGGAGGGCTCGAACACCGGGGAGCTGTTTTTT. This codes for CAIHKREGSNTGELFF.

This clone was observed a few times. The rearrangement joins TRBV10-3 to TRBJ1-2, with TRBD1 matching 8 bases. V trimming: 4 bases; J trimming: 2 bases; junction bases outside the gene matches: 3. The germline V gene has CDR1 ENHRY and CDR2 SYGVKD. The CDR3 consists of 14 residues. The CDR3 here is CAISATGANYGYTF. The DNA for the CDR3 is TGTGCCATCAGTGCGACAGGGGCGAACTATGGCTACACCTTC.

A few counts support this clone. This rearrangement joins TRBV5-6 to TRBJ1-1, with D possibly TRBD1 on 6 matching bases. The CDR3 is 16 residues long. The germline V and J ends were trimmed by 1 base and 2 bases, with 15 bases remaining between them. Germline lookup yields CDR1 SGHDT and CDR2 YYEEEE. CDR3 in DNA: TGTGCCAGCAGCTTGAGAACAGGGACCCGAAACACTGAAGCTTTCTTT. It yields the protein CASSLRTGTRNTEAFF. Together with reference TRBV5-6 and TRBJ1-1, the CDR3 gives the full variable domain: DAGVTQSPTHLIKTRGQQVTLRCSPKSGHDTVSWYQQALGQGPQFIFQYYEEEERQRGNFPDRFSGHQFPNYSSELNVNALLLGDSALYLCASSLRTGTRNTEAFFGQGTRLTVV.

A single count supports this clone. The gene calls are TRBV30 and TRBJ1-3; no clear D. Trimming removed 0 bases from V and 0 bases from J, with 12 bases in between. The CDR3 runs 16 residues. In germline, CDR1 is GTSNPN, CDR2 SVGIG (reference sequence). CDR3 in amino acids: CAWSVAGAGSGNTIYF. The CDR3 bases are TGTGCCTGGAGTGTCGCGGGAGCTGGCTCTGGAAACACCATATATTTT.

The rearrangement links TRBV28 to TRBJ1-2; TRBD1 might be the D (6 bases). Trimming took off 8 bases at V and 7 bases at J, with 20 bases between the two ends. Germline CDR1 and CDR2: MDHEN and SYDVKM. This CDR3 region has 14 residues. This CDR3 reads CASSRRGATSGYTF. CDR3 bases: TGTGCCAGCTCGAGACGGGGGGCGACTAGTGGCTACACCTTC.

The V call is TRBV6-5, the J call TRBJ2-7, with D perhaps TRBD1 or TRBD2 (5 bases each). V lost 0 bases and J 2 bases, leaving 8 bases between the germline ends. Looked up from germline, CDR1 is MNHEY and CDR2 is SVGAGI. CDR3 length equals 14 residues. Here the CDR3 reads CASSYSGDPYEQYF. The DNA for the CDR3 is TGTGCCAGCAGTTACTCAGGGGACCCCTACGAGCAGTACTTC.

The rearrangement uses TRBV28 and TRBJ1-2; D perhaps matches TRBD1 (6 bases). Germline CDR1 and CDR2: MDHEN and SYDVKM. V lost 5 bases and J lost 0, with 7 bases in between. CDR3 length equals 13 residues. CDR3 sequence: CASSRTANYGYTF. The CDR3 nucleotides are TGTGCCAGCAGTCGGACAGCTAACTATGGCTACACCTTC.

The chain is built from TRBV30 and TRBJ1-5, with a tentative D call TRBD1 (5 bases). Trimming removed 2 bases from V and 1 base from J, with 12 bases in between. This CDR3 contains 15 residues. Per germline, CDR1 GTSNPN and CDR2 SVGIG (reference sequence). The CDR3 reads CAWSSGQGSNQPQHF. As DNA, the CDR3 is TGTGCCTGGAGTTCAGGGCAGGGAAGCAATCAGCCCCAGCATTTT. Full variable domain (remainder filled in from reference TRBV30 and TRBJ1-5): SQTIHQWPATLVQPVGSPLSLECTVEGTSNPNLYWYRQAAGRGLQLLFYSVGIGQISSEVPQNLSASRPQDRQFILSSKKLLLSDSGFYLCAWSSGQGSNQPQHFGDGTRLSIL.

V is TRBV11-3 and J is TRBJ2-1; D is ambiguous. Germline lookup yields CDR1 SGHNT and CDR2 YENEEA. The CDR3 contains 18 residues. Trimming shortened V by 4 bases and J by 4 bases, and 23 bases separated the two germline ends. CDR3 nucleotides: TGTGCCAGCAGCTCTCGTCCCGCCCGTCTGGCAGAGTACAATGAGCAGTTCTTC. Translating it yields CASSSRPARLAEYNEQFF.

The chain combines TRBV18 with TRBJ1-1; D uncertain. V was cut by 2 bases and J by 3 bases, with 7 bases left in between. This CDR3 has 13 amino acids. In germline, CDR1 is KGHSH, CDR2 LQKENI. The CDR3 DNA reads as TGTGCCAGCTCACCAACGAGGGACACTGAAGCTTTCTTT. Protein: CASSPTRDTEAFF.

This clone has a single count. The chain employs TRBV7-2 and TRBJ2-1, with TRBD2 matching 7 bases. Germline CDR1 and CDR2: SGHTA and FQGNSA. CDR3 length equals 15 residues. V lost 5 bases and J lost 1; bases outside the gene matches: 5. CDR3 sequence reads: CASSPLAASYNEQFF. Written as DNA, the CDR3 is TGTGCCAGCAGCCCTCTAGCGGCATCCTACAATGAGCAGTTCTTC.

The chain is built from TRBV5-1 and TRBJ2-7; maybe TRBD2 (6 bases). The length of the CDR3 is 14 residues. CDR1 and CDR2 (germline): SGHRS, YFSETQ. Trimming took 4 bases from V and 4 from J, leaving 15 bases between them. The CDR3 region has the DNA TGCGCCAGCAGCCAGGAGGGCCCTAAATACGAGCAGTACTTC. Amino acids: CASSQEGPKYEQYF.

The chain combines TRBV5-8 with TRBJ1-3; the match to TRBD1 covers 10 bases. Germline V gene data show CDR1 as SGHTS and CDR2 as YDEGEE. The ends lost 4 bases at V and 4 bases at J; junction bases unmatched: 2. The CDR3 runs to 14 residues. The CDR3 sequence is CASSRDRGGNTIYF. The CDR3 DNA follows: TGTGCCAGCAGCAGGGACAGGGGAGGAAACACCATATATTTT.

The chain links TRBV15 to TRBJ2-7, with a possible D match to TRBD2 (5 bases). Germline V CDR1 and CDR2: LNHNV, YYDKDF (reference sequence). The CDR3 has 14 amino acids. Trimming shortened V by 0 bases and J by 3 bases, and 9 bases separated the two germline ends. In DNA, the CDR3 is TGTGCCACCAGCAGAGATCGACTAAGCTACGAGCAGTACTTC. Its translation is CATSRDRLSYEQYF.

The chain recombines TRBV18 with TRBJ1-1; D uncertain. Trimming removed 5 bases from V and 1 base from J, with 11 bases in between. Germline V CDR1 and CDR2: KGHSH, LQKENI. This CDR3 is 14 amino acids long. CDR3 in DNA: TGTGCCAGCTCAAGCAGTAACCCGAACACTGAAGCTTTCTTT. Its protein product is CASSSSNPNTEAFF.

V and J are TRBV5-1 and TRBJ1-1, with 9 bases fitting TRBD1. Germline V gene data show CDR1 as SGHRS and CDR2 as YFSETQ. The J segment lost 4 bases and the V segment lost 4 bases, leaving 14 bases of the junction unmatched. This CDR3 contains 17 residues. The CDR3 DNA sequence: TGCGCCAGCAGCGATTCGGGACAGGGTTTAAGTAGCACTGAAGCTTTCTTT. Translation gives CASSDSGQGLSSTEAFF.

This clone was seen only once. V usage is TRBV27 and J usage is TRBJ1-5; TRBD1 matches 11 bases. The V gene end was trimmed by 5 bases and the J gene end by 2 bases; junction bases not matched to a gene: 5. CDR1 and CDR2 from the germline V gene are MNHEY and SMNVEV (reference sequence). CDR3 length: 16 amino acids. The CDR3 reads CASSERTGGGNQPQHF. The CDR3 DNA sequence: TGTGCCAGCAGTGAAAGGACAGGGGGCGGCAATCAGCCCCAGCATTTT.

J is TRBJ2-7 and V is TRBV27; D not resolved. This CDR3 spans 14 amino acids. Trimming took off 5 bases at V and 5 bases at J, with 16 bases between the two ends. Germline V gives CDR1 MNHEY, CDR2 SMNVEV (reference sequence). CDR3 residues: CASSQTWVSDEQYF. The CDR3 DNA sequence: TGTGCCAGCAGTCAGACTTGGGTTTCGGACGAGCAGTACTTC.

V is TRBV6-1 and J is TRBJ1-2, with D maybe TRBD1 (5 bases). Germline V gene data show CDR1 as MNHNS and CDR2 as SASEGT. V was shortened by 2 bases and J by 4 bases, with 8 bases between the two germline ends. This CDR3 contains 13 residues. CDR3 region: CASSENRSYGYTF. CDR3 DNA sequence: TGTGCCAGCAGTGAAAACAGGAGCTATGGCTACACCTTC.

The chain links TRBV5-1 to TRBJ2-7; D perhaps matches TRBD1 (5 bases). The ends were cut back, 0 bases at V and 1 base at J, with 8 bases in the middle. The CDR3 spans 14 residues. From germline, CDR1 is SGHRS and CDR2 YFSETQ. The CDR3 DNA sequence: TGCGCCAGCAGCTTGGGGCAGGGTTCCTACGAGCAGTACTTC. Amino acid sequence: CASSLGQGSYEQYF. The whole variable domain, remainder taken from reference TRBV5-1 and TRBJ2-7, is KAGVTQTPRYLIKTRGQQVTLSCSPISGHRSVSWYQQTPGQGLQFLFEYFSETQRNKGNFPGRFSGRQFSNSRSEMNVSTLELGDSALYLCASSLGQGSYEQYFGPGTRLTVT.

The J gene is TRBJ2-2, the V gene TRBV6-6; TRBD2 is a possible D gene (6 bases). The CDR3 totals 15 residues. Deletions cut 6 bases from V and 4 bases from J, with 15 bases between. Germline V gene data show CDR1 as MNHNY and CDR2 as SVGAGI (reference sequence). The CDR3 loop reads CASRLSAGSTGELFF. As DNA, the CDR3 is TGTGCCAGCAGGTTGTCCGCCGGGAGCACCGGGGAGCTGTTTTTT.

The chain is built from TRBV7-2 and TRBJ1-3; D is unclear. V shed 5 bases and J shed 0 bases, with 14 bases lying between them. The germline CDR1 and CDR2 sequences are SGHTA and FQGNSA. There are 16 residues in the CDR3. CDR3 DNA sequence: TGTGCCAGCAGCCCCCAAGGAAAGCCCTCTGGAAACACCATATATTTT. It specifies CASSPQGKPSGNTIYF.

The V call is TRBV6-5, the J call TRBJ2-3; TRBD2 matches at 10 bases. Germline V lookup: CDR1 MNHEY, CDR2 SVGAGI. The CDR3 is made up of 14 amino acids. V was pared by 7 bases and J by 4 bases, with 5 bases of the junction left unmatched. CDR3 DNA sequence: TGTGCCAGCACCCAGCGGGAGGGCTCAGATACGCAGTATTTT. Its protein product is CASTQREGSDTQYF.

The rearrangement uses TRBV4-1 and TRBJ2-1, with D uncertain. V lost 6 bases, J lost 0 bases, and 12 bases lay in between. Germline CDR1 and CDR2: MGHRA and YSYEKL. The CDR3 spans 15 residues. The CDR3 bases are TGCGCCAGCAGGACCTTCCAGATCTCCTACAATGAGCAGTTCTTC. It codes for CASRTFQISYNEQFF.